These 12 T cell receptor beta chains came from one sample sequenced in a study of CD8 T cells in Susac syndrome. Reverse transcription of about 0.5 to 1 ug RNA used random hexamers. TCRdb passed the immunoSEQ multiplex PCR reads through MiXCR, listing each CDR3 protein once. The sample holds over 150,000 distinct CDR3 sequences, roughly 95% seen once. The material sequenced was CD4+ T cells from PBMCs. The source is a human donor with Susac syndrome.

The CDR3 is CASSLRGGQGWDNEQFF. The DNA for the CDR3 is TGTGCCAGCAGCCTACGAGGAGGACAGGGATGGGACAATGAGCAGTTCTTC. The chain is built from TRBV9 and TRBJ2-1, with 8 bases matching TRBD1. Germline values: CDR1 SGDLS, CDR2 YYNGEE. This CDR3 has 17 amino acids. After removal of 4 bases from V and 5 bases from J, the junction contained 14 bases not matched to a gene. Full variable domain (rest looked up from reference TRBV9 and TRBJ2-1): DSGVTQTPKHLITATGQRVTLRCSPRSGDLSVYWYQQSLDQGLQFLIQYYNGEERAKGNILERFSAQQFPDLHSELNLSSLELGDSALYFCASSLRGGQGWDNEQFFGPGTRLTVL.

The gene calls are TRBV4-2 and TRBJ2-7, with TRBD2 matching over 11 bases. The CDR3 totals 16 residues. Germline V CDR1 and CDR2: LGHNA, YNFKEQ. V dropped 2 bases and J dropped 1; count of bases not matched to a gene: 4. DNA for the CDR3: TGTGCCAGCAGCCAACTCGGACTAGCGGGTTCCTACGAGCAGTACTTC. Amino acid sequence: CASSQLGLAGSYEQYF.

The chain has TRBV2 and TRBJ1-3; D is unclear. Germline values: CDR1 SNHLY, CDR2 FYNNEI. With 2 bases removed from V and 1 base from J, the gap between germline ends came to 6 bases. The CDR3 is 14 amino acids. Here the CDR3 DNA reads TGTGCCAGCAGTGAACCCCGATCTGGAAACACCATATATTTT. This translates into CASSEPRSGNTIYF.

The rearrangement uses TRBV7-3 and TRBJ2-3; 12 bases are a match to TRBD2. After removal of 5 bases from V and 6 bases from J, the junction contained 6 bases not matched to a gene. The CDR3 spans 15 residues. The V gene's germline CDR1 is SGHTA and CDR2 FQGTGA. The CDR3 DNA is TGTGCCAGCAGCCTGCTAGCGGGGGGGCCGGATACGCAGTATTTT. Protein: CASSLLAGGPDTQYF.

This sequence joins TRBV20-1 and TRBJ2-3; D ambiguous. The germline gives CDR1 DFQATT, CDR2 SNEGSKA (reference sequence). V shed 1 base and J shed 6 bases, with 8 bases lying between them. The CDR3 has 12 residues. Here the CDR3 reads CSARVPPDTQYF. In DNA, the CDR3 is TGCAGTGCTAGAGTCCCCCCCGATACGCAGTATTTT.

V gene TRBV4-2 combines with J gene TRBJ1-6, with a weak D call TRBD1 (6 bases). V dropped 1 base and J dropped 8 bases, with 12 bases sitting between them. Germline CDR1 is LGHNA and CDR2 is YNFKEQ. CDR3 size: 15 residues. The CDR3 bases are TGTGCCAGCAGCCAAGTCAGGGGTATCGATTCACCCCTCCACTTT. Its translation: CASSQVRGIDSPLHF.

The J gene is TRBJ1-1, the V gene TRBV25-1; D is unclear. The CDR3 is made up of 13 amino acids. V dropped 4 bases and J dropped 2 bases, with 8 bases sitting between them. The germline CDR1 and CDR2 sequences are MGHDK and SYGVNS. The CDR3 nucleotides read TGTGCCAGCAGTGTTCGTATAAACACTGAAGCTTTCTTT. Translating gives CASSVRINTEAFF.

The chain couples TRBV25-1 to TRBJ1-3, with D uncertain. Between the trimmed V and J ends, which lost 5 bases and 4 bases, there was a span of 9 bases. The CDR3 contains 13 residues. Germline V gene lookup returns CDR1 MGHDK and CDR2 SYGVNS. For the CDR3, the DNA is TGTGCCAGCAGTTTGGCCGCCGGAAACACCATATATTTT. This sequence encodes CASSLAAGNTIYF.

This clonotype was picked up one time. The chain uses TRBV9 and TRBJ2-1, with D perhaps TRBD2 (6 bases). Trimming left V 0 bases short and J 8 bases short, with 21 bases between. The CDR3 is 17 residues long. Germline V gives CDR1 SGDLS, CDR2 YYNGEE. The CDR3 spells CASSVGVSGPIVDEQFF. The CDR3 DNA sequence: TGTGCCAGCAGCGTAGGGGTAAGCGGGCCTATTGTGGATGAGCAGTTCTTC.

The chain links TRBV3-1 to TRBJ1-1; possibly TRBD1 for D (5 bases). Germline V lookup: CDR1 LGHDT, CDR2 YNNKEL (reference sequence). The CDR3 spans 14 residues. V lost 3 bases and J 7 bases, leaving 15 bases between the germline ends. The chain's CDR3 is CASSQTGGASEAFF. In DNA form, the CDR3 reads TGTGCCAGCAGCCAGACTGGAGGGGCCAGTGAAGCTTTCTTT.

V usage is TRBV18 and J usage is TRBJ2-7, with TRBD2 identical over 11 bases. The CDR3 sequence is 15 residues long. Unmatched junction bases numbered 2, after V lost 3 bases and J lost 1 base. CDR1 is KGHSH and CDR2 is LQKENI in the germline V gene. The CDR3: CASSPTSGGSYEQYV. The DNA for the CDR3 is TGTGCCAGCTCACCCACTAGCGGGGGTTCCTACGAGCAGTACGTC.

The genes are TRBV29-1 and TRBJ2-1; D possibly corresponds to TRBD1 (6 bases). CDR3 length equals 14 residues. The V gene lost 4 bases and the J gene lost 1 base, with 11 bases spanning the gap. Germline values: CDR1 SQVTM, CDR2 ANQGSEA. The CDR3 loop is CSVVSGQSYNEQFF. As DNA, the CDR3 is TGCAGCGTTGTGAGCGGACAGTCCTACAATGAGCAGTTCTTC.